This T cell receptor beta chain originates from a study of blood T cell repertoires in COVID-19. Across the whole study: Acute and convalescent COVID-19 specimens originated in the United States, Italy and Spain. Sources were T cells, B-cell-depleted T cells, or PBMCs; the material itself was cDNA or gDNA.

Trimming removed 3 bases at V and 1 base at J, with 9 bases between. This CDR3 has 14 residues. Germline CDR1 and CDR2: KGHSH and LQKENI. In the authors' methods: It was from reference gene primer amplification that nucleated cell counts were estimated. The table came from immunoSEQ multiplex PCR; TCRdb's copy has only in-frame clones and leaves some out. V and J calls and clone size are as listed in that table; D and trimming were resolved from the DNA. The sample contains about 100,000 clones, less than 85% of which appear only once. Sequencing used peripheral blood. This chain links TRBV18 with TRBJ1-1; no definite D call. The TCR comes from a woman between 65 and 79 years old with active or convalescent COVID-19. CDR3 nucleotide sequence: TGTGCCAGCTCACCCAACCAGCGGAACACTGAAGCTTTCTTT. Amino acid sequence: CASSPNQRNTEAFF.